This T cell receptor beta chain appears in the sequencing data of a study of OX40 agonist ivuxolimab in advanced cancers. Study background: Three patients got partial responses; one had hepatocellular carcinoma and two had cutaneous melanoma. Study outcomes and limitations: Not determined was the antigen specificity of the expanded peripheral T cells. In the 0.1 to 3.0 mg/kg range, CD4+ and CD8+ blood T cells had expanded clonally by week 6.

Sequenced by immunoSEQ multiplex PCR; TCRdb stores in-frame clones only, minus some. This table has 35,000 to 45,000 clones, around 83% appearing once. On this clone: Its target is not known.

The sample here was CD4+ or CD8+ T cells sorted from blood, taken in a trial of the OX40 agonist ivuxolimab. This TCR derives from an adult with an advanced solid tumor such as melanoma, head and neck, liver or kidney cancer.

The CDR3 DNA is TGTGCCAGCAGCTTAAACTCCCACTCAGATACGCAGTATTTT. It encodes CASSLNSHSDTQYF. The chain has TRBV7-3 and TRBJ2-3; D call uncertain. There are 14 residues in the CDR3. V lost 1 base, J lost 4 bases, and 9 bases lay in between. Germline loops: CDR1 SGHTA, CDR2 FQGTGA.